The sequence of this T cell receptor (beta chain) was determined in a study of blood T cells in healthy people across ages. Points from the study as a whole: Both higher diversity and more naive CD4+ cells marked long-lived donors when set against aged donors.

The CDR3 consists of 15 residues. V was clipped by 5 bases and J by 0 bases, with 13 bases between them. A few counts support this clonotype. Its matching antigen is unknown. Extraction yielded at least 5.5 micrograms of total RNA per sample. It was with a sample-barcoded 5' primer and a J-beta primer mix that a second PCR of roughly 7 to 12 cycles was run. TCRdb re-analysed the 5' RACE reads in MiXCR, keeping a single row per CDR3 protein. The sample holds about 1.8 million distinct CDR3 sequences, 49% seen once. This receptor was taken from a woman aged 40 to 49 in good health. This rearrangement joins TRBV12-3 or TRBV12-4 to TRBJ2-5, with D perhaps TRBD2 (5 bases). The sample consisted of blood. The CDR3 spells CASSPPDWYQETQYF. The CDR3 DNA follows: TGTGCCAGCAGTCCCCCGGACTGGTACCAAGAGACCCAGTACTTC.